Below, 2 T cell receptor beta chains from the same sample are listed, as sequenced in a study of T cells in localized non-small cell lung cancer. The protocol was immunoSEQ multiplex PCR, while the TCRdb copy is restricted to in-frame clones and leaves out a portion. The table includes approximately 52,000 clones, 70% to 85% detected once. Sequences were derived from peripheral blood, sampled before any cancer treatment. The origin of the receptors is a man aged 40 to 69 with stage I squamous cell lung carcinoma.

The chain uses TRBV5-1 and TRBJ1-2; tentative D call: TRBD1 (5 bases). V lost 4 bases and J 4 bases, leaving 14 bases between the germline ends. Germline-derived CDR1 and CDR2 are SGHRS and YFSETQ. CDR3 length: 14 residues. The CDR3 DNA reads TGCGCCAGCAGCCCCATGCCAGGGCCCTATGGCTACACCTTC. This codes for CASSPMPGPYGYTF.

V usage is TRBV2 and J usage is TRBJ1-4; 7 bases are a match to TRBD1. With V trimmed by 7 bases and J by 5 bases, 1 base remained unmatched. This CDR3 comprises 12 residues. Germline V gene data show CDR1 as SNHLY and CDR2 as FYNNEI. The CDR3 sequence is CASTRGNEKLFF. CDR3 bases: TGTGCCAGCACCAGGGGGAATGAAAAACTGTTTTTT.